This paragraph covers one T cell receptor (beta chain) sequence. The data were taken from a study of T-cell reconstitution after alpha-beta-depleted transplantation in children. Unique molecular identifiers were incorporated when the TCRbeta library was constructed. TCRdb analysed the PCR reads with MiXCR anew, one entry per CDR3 protein. The sample yields about 690,000 distinct CDR3 sequences, approximately 15% seen once. CDR1 is SSHAT, CDR2 FNYEAQ, per germline (reference sequence). The CDR3 contains 14 residues. V lost 1 base and J 2 bases, leaving 7 bases between the germline ends. This TCR was sampled from a human donor who donated a stem cell graft to a child with acute myeloid leukemia. Sequencing used PBMCs from the stem cell graft donor, obtained from the stem cell graft. The chain recombines TRBV7-7 with TRBJ2-3; D remains ambiguous. CDR3 sequence: CASSLDSHTDTQYF. For the CDR3, the DNA is TGTGCCAGCAGCTTAGACAGCCACACAGATACGCAGTATTTT.